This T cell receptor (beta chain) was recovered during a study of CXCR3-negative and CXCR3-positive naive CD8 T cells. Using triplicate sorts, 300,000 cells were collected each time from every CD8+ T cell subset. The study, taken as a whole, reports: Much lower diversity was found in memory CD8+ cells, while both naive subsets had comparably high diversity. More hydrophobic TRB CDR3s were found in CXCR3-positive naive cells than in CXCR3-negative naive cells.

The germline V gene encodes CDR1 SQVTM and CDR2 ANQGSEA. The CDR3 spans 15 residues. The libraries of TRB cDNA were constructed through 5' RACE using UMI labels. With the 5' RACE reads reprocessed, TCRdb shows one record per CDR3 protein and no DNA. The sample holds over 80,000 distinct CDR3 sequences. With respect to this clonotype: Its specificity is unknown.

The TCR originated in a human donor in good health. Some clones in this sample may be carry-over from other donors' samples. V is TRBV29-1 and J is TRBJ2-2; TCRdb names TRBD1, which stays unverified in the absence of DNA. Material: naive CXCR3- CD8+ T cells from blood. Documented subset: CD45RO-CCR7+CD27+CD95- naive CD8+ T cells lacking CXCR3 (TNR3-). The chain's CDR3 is CSVEESDRDTGELFF.